This TCR beta chain derives from a study of cytomegalovirus exposure and HLA in healthy donors. Whole-study results and caveats: The listing of about 150 TCR beta chains classed them as cytomegalovirus-associated.

Regarding donors, all were healthy bone marrow donors. The primer mix had 60 Vbeta and 13 Jbeta primers. Produced via immunoSEQ multiplex PCR; TCRdb's table is partial and in-frame only. The sample lists about 120,000 clones; 77% were seen once. There are 14 residues in the CDR3. CDR1 SGHTA and CDR2 FQGNSA come from the germline V gene. V lost 3 bases and J 2 bases, leaving 10 bases between the germline ends. This clone was picked up a small number of times. The antigen is not known. The specimen sequenced was PBMCs. The sequence came from a human donor in good health. This rearrangement joins TRBV7-2 to TRBJ1-1, with D possibly matching TRBD1 (5 bases). This chain's CDR3 is CASSFDRYNTEAFF. The CDR3 bases are TGTGCCAGCAGCTTTGACAGATACAACACTGAAGCTTTCTTT.